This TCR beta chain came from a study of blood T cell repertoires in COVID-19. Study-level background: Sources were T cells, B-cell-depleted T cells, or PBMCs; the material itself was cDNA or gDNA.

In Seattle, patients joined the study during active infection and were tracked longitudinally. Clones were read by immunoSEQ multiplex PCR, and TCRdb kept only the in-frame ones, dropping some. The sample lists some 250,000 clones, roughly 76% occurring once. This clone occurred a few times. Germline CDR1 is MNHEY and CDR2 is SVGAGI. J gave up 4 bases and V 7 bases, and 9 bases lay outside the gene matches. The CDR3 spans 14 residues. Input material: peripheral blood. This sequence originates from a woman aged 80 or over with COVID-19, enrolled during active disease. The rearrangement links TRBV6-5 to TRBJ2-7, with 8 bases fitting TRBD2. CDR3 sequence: CASTSGGEGYEQYF. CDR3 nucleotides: TGTGCCAGCACTTCGGGAGGGGAGGGGTACGAGCAGTACTTC.